The sequence of this TCR beta chain was determined in a study of siplizumab effects on memory and regulatory T cells. Notes on the study in general: Suppression by proliferating Tregs derived from siplizumab cultures was not verified. Mapping to unstimulated subsets was achieved for only a minor fraction of alloreactive clones.

Concerning this clone itself: Its antigen is not known.

Method: immunoSEQ multiplex PCR; TCRdb's copy keeps in-frame clones and lacks some. Of approximately 100,000 clones in the sample, roughly 94% were seen once. The CDR3 is 15 amino acids. The V end lost 2 bases, the J end lost 2 bases, and 13 bases lay between the germline ends. In germline, CDR1 is SGHDT, CDR2 YYEEEE. This clonotype was sampled from a human donor in good health. The chain uses TRBV5-6 and TRBJ2-5, with D uncertain. Sample: Tregs sorted from blood. CDR3 sequence: CASSFHTTRQETQYF. CDR3 sequence (DNA): TGTGCCAGCAGCTTTCATACGACCCGACAAGAGACCCAGTACTTC.